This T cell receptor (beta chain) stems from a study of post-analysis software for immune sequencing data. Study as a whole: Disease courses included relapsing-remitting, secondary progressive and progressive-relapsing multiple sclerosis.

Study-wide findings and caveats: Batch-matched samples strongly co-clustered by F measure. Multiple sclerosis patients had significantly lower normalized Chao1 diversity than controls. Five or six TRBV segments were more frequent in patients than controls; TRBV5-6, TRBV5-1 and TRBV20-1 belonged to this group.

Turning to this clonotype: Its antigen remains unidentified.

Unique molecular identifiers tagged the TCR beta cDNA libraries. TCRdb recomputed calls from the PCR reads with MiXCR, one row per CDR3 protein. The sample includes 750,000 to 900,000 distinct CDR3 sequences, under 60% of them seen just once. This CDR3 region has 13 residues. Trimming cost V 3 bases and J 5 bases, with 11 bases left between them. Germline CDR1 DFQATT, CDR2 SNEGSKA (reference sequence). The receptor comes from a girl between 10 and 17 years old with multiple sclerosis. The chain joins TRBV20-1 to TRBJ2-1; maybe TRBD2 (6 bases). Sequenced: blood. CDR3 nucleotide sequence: TGCAGTGCTAGGGGGGACTCGCACAATGAGCAGTTCTTC. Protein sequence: CSARGDSHNEQFF.